Listed below are T cell receptor beta chains from one sample, sequenced in a study of chemoradiotherapy in HPV16-positive cancers. Only in-frame clones appear in the TCRdb table, and some are missing; sequencing was by immunoSEQ multiplex PCR. This sample carries around 22,000 clones, roughly 89% of them seen once, and the ten largest clones take under 20%. The specimen comprised blood, sampled from a patient who underwent chemoradiotherapy. Source of these receptors: a human donor with HPV-associated anogenital cancer. CDR3s leave out the opening cysteine and the closing phenylalanine or tryptophan. Size values are once, few and many counts, or a class for expanded clones, and some rows have none.

clone_size	v_call	j_call	cdr3_aa
NA	TRBV28	TRBJ2-7	ASSLPVSYEQY
NA	TRBV6-5	TRBJ2-7	ASSYGGDSSYEQY
NA	TRBV5-1	TRBJ2-7	ASSFRGQVPSYEQY
NA	TRBV19	TRBJ1-4	ASSRQGSTNEKLF
NA	TRBV5-6	TRBJ2-1	ASSPGTVHNEQF
NA	TRBV6-5	TRBJ1-2	ASSYSAGTNYGYT
NA	TRBV27	TRBJ2-3	ASSPLGLAGGTDTQY
once	TRBV7-2	TRBJ1-1	ASSSGLGAF
NA	TRBV7-2	TRBJ2-7	ASSSSSVISYEQY
NA	TRBV11-2	TRBJ1-4	ASSTTTGVEEKLF
NA	TRBV6-5	TRBJ1-2	ASSSSGGAIYGYT
NA	TRBV6-6	TRBJ1-5	ASSYVGHVPDQPQH
NA	TRBV4-1	TRBJ2-7	ASSQGQGPFNEQY
NA	TRBV5-5	TRBJ1-2	ASRPELANYGYT
once	TRBV7-9	TRBJ2-7	ASSLGFYEQY
NA	TRBV2	TRBJ2-5	ASSRTGDETQY
NA	TRBV2	TRBJ2-5	ASSTLGATQY
NA	TRBV7-8	TRBJ2-7	ASSLEGWREQY
NA	TRBV12-2	TRBJ1-5	ASRLGLFSADSNQPQH
NA	TRBV5-1	TRBJ1-5	ASSLGGGSGQPQH
NA	TRBV29-1	TRBJ2-2	SVATSAGELF
NA	TRBV28	TRBJ2-4	ASSWSGGRNIQY
NA	TRBV4-3	TRBJ1-4	ASSHLWRQGEEKLF
NA	TRBV7-6	TRBJ2-4	ASSLGRGTGKNIQY
NA	TRBV27	TRBJ2-1	ASSLMYRDEQF
NA	TRBV29-1	TRBJ1-1	SVEPRTGDTEAF
NA	TRBV7-3	TRBJ2-1	ASSLTRGPSSYNEQF
few	TRBV7-9	TRBJ1-3	ASSLDVGGGNTIY
NA	TRBV7-3	TRBJ1-1	ASSLGGTSEAF
NA	TRBV27	TRBJ1-2	ASGPRGVTYGYT
NA	TRBV6-5	TRBJ1-2	ASSYSLGQGVDGYT
NA	TRBV9	TRBJ1-2	ASSVAGSGYT
NA	TRBV28	TRBJ1-2	ASSLMAGGGGYT
NA	TRBV9	TRBJ2-1	ASSVGSSYNEQF
few	TRBV7-2	TRBJ2-7	ASSLVGGSSAYEQY
once	TRBV18	TRBJ1-1	ASSLGSNTEAF
NA	TRBV4-3	TRBJ1-1	ASSQGGSRRSEAF
once	TRBV29-1	TRBJ2-1	SVAKGQGMSYNEQF
NA	TRBV5-1	TRBJ2-5	ASSLAGLAGAETQY
NA	TRBV27	TRBJ1-5	ASSRGPYSNQPQH
NA	TRBV7-6	TRBJ2-1	ASSGTGLTEQF
NA	TRBV7-2	TRBJ2-1	ASSLLITNNEQF
NA	TRBV5-1	TRBJ2-6	ASSLGQISGANVLT
once	TRBV4-3	TRBJ2-6	ASSQGAGTGANVLT
NA	TRBV2	TRBJ2-3	ASSPNPGLAGEDTQY
few	TRBV28	TRBJ1-6	ASTTGSLSLH
NA	TRBV7-9	TRBJ2-7	ASSLGLGPPQGNEQY
once	TRBV4-1	TRBJ2-4	ASSQGRAGGQAKNIQY
NA	TRBV19	TRBJ2-7	ASSPQTGPLGEQY
NA	TRBV29-1	TRBJ1-1	SVEGRQSNTEAF
NA	TRBV7-9	TRBJ2-3	ASSLMTSGSTDTQY
NA	TRBV7-2	TRBJ2-4	ASSPDRRKNIQY
NA	TRBV6-5	TRBJ2-5	ASSYPGQAGQETQY
NA	TRBV7-2	TRBJ1-1	ASSLAVAGGAF
NA	TRBV7-3	TRBJ2-5	ASSPIPGTGVTQY
NA	TRBV7-9	TRBJ1-1	ASSHLRGATNTEAF